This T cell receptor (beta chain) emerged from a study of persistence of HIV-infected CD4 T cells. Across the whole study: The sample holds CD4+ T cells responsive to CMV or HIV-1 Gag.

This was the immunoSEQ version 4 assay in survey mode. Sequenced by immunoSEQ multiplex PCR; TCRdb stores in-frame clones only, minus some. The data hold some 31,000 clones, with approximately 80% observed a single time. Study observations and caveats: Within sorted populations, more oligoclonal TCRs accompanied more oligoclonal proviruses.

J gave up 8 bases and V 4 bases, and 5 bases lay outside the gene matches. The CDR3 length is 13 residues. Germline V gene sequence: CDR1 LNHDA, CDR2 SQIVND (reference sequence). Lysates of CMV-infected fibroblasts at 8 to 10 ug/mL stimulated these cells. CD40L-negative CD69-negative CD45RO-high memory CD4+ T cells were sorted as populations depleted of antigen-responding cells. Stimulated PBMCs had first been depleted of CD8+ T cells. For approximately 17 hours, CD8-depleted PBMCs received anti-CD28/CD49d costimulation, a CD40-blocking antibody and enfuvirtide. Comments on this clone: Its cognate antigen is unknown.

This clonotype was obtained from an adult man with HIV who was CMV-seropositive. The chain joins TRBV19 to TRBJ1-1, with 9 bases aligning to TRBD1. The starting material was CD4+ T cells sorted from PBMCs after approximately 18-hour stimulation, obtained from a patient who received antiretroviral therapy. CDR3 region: CASSSWTGEEAFF. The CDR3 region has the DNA TGTGCCAGTAGTAGCTGGACAGGGGAGGAAGCTTTCTTT.